A few counts support the clone carrying this T cell receptor (beta chain). Its antigen is not known. V was cut by 6 bases and J by 0 bases, with 15 bases left in between. The CDR3 is made up of 16 amino acids. Looked up from germline, CDR1 is MNHNS and CDR2 is SASEGT. The treatment is: approximately 10-day PBMC culture with coronavirus spike peptide pools or control peptides (ViraFEST assay). The data are from a study of vaccination and CD4 T cells after COVID-19. For the study at large: The study enrolled six male and four female convalescents, two of whom were Hispanic.

Cultured CD4+ T cells had their DNA profiled by the Oncomine TCR Beta short-read assay. Someone extracted genomic DNA from cultured CD4+ T cells. In TCRdb, the PCR reads were re-called with MiXCR into one record per CDR3 protein. The sample lists over 15,000 distinct CDR3 sequences; roughly two fifths were seen once. The sequencing used CD4+ T cells from blood, cultured in vitro, collected before SARS-CoV-2 vaccination. This sequence originates from a human donor who had recovered from COVID-19. The J gene is TRBJ1-5, the V gene TRBV6-1; D is ambiguous. CDR3 in DNA: TGTGCCAGCAGACCTCGAACCGTCGCTAGCAATCAGCCCCAGCATTTT. It specifies CASRPRTVASNQPQHF.